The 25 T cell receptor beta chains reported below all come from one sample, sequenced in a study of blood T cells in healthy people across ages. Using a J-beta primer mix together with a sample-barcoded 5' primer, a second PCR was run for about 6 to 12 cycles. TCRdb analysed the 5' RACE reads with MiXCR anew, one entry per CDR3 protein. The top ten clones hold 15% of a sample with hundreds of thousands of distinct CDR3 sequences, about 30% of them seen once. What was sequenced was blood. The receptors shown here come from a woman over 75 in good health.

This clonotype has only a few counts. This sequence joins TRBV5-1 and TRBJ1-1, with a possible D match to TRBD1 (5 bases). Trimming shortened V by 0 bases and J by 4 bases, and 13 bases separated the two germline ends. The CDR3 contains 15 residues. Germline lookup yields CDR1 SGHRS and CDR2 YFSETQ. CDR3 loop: CASSLGGGSSTEAFF. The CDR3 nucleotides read TGCGCCAGCAGCTTGGGGGGCGGAAGTAGCACTGAAGCTTTCTTT.

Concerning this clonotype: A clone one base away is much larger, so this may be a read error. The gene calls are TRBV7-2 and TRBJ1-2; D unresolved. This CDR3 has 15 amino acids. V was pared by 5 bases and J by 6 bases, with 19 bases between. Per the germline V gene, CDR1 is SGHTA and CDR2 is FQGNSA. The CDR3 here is CASSHPMVGRNGYTF. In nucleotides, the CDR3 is TGTGCCAGCAGCCACCCGATGGTAGGGAGGAATGGCTACACCTTC.

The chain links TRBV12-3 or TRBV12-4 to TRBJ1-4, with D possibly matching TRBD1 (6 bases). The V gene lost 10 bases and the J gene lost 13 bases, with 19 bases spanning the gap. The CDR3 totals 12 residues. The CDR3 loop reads CANRNTGSGLFF. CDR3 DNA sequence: TGTGCCAACAGAAACACAGGGAGCGGACTGTTTTTT.

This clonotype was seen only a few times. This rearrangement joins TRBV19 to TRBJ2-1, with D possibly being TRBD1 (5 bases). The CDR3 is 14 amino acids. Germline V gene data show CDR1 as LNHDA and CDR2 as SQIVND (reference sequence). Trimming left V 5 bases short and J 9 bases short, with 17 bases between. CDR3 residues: CASSRMGPPSEQFF. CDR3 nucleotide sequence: TGTGCCAGTAGTCGTATGGGGCCGCCCTCTGAGCAGTTCTTC.

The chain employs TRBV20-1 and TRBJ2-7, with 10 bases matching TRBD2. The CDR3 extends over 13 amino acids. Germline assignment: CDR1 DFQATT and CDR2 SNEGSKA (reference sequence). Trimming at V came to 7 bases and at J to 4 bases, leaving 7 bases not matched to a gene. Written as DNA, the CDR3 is TGCAGTGTCCATACTAGCGGGATGTACGAGCAGTACTTC. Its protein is CSVHTSGMYEQYF.

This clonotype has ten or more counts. CDR3 residues: CSARGGTGETQYF. The DNA for the CDR3 is TGCAGCGCTAGGGGGGGAACGGGGGAGACCCAGTACTTC. The rearrangement links TRBV29-1 to TRBJ2-5; possible D gene TRBD2, 7 bases. The CDR3 has 13 amino acids. Germline V CDR1 and CDR2: SQVTM, ANQGSEA. Trimming took 7 bases from V and 5 from J, leaving 17 bases between them.

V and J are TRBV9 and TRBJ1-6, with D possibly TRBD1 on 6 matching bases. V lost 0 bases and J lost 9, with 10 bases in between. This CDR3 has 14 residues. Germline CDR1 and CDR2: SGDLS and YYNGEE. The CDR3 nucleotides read TGTGCCAGCAGCGTAGCAGGACAGAGTTCACCCCTCCACTTT. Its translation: CASSVAGQSSPLHF. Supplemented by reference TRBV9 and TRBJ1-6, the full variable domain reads DSGVTQTPKHLITATGQRVTLRCSPRSGDLSVYWYQQSLDQGLQFLIQYYNGEERAKGNILERFSAQQFPDLHSELNLSSLELGDSALYFCASSVAGQSSPLHFGNGTRLTVT.

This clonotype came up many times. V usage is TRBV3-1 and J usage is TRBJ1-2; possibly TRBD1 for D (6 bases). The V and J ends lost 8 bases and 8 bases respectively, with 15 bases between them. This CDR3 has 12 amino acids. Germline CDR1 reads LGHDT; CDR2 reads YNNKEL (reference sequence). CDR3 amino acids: CASLNHGGGYTF. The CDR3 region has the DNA TGTGCCAGCCTAAACCATGGGGGCGGCTACACCTTC.

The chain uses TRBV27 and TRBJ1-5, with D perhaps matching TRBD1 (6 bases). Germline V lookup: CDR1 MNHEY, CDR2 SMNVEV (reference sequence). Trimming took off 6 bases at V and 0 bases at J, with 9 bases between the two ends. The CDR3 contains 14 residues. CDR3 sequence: CASRQGNSNQPQHF. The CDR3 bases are TGTGCCAGCAGGCAGGGGAATAGCAATCAGCCCCAGCATTTT.

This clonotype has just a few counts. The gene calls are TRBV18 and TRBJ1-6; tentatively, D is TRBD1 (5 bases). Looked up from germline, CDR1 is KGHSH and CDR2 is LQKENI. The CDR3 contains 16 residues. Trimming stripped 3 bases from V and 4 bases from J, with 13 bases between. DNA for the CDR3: TGTGCCAGCTCACCTTCCACAGGCCAGTATAATTCACCCCTCCACTTT. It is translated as CASSPSTGQYNSPLHF.

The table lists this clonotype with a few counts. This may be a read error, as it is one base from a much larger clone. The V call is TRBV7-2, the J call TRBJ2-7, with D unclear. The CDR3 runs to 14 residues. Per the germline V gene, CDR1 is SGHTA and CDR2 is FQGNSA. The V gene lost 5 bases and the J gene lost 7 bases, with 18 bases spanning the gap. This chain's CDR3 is CASSISVHYNEQYF. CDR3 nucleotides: TGTGCCAGCAGCATCAGTGTTCACTACAATGAGCAGTACTTC.

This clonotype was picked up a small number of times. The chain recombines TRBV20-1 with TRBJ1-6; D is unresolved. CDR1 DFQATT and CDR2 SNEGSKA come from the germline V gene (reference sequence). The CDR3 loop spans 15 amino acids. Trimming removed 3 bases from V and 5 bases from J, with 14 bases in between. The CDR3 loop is CSASPLRGDNSPLHF. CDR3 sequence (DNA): TGCAGTGCTAGTCCGTTACGGGGTGATAATTCACCCCTCCACTTT.

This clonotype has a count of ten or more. CDR3: CASSFRPGRSGSYNEQFF. Here the CDR3 DNA reads TGTGCCAGCAGTTTCAGGCCAGGTAGATCAGGCTCCTACAATGAGCAGTTCTTC. The chain couples TRBV28 to TRBJ2-1; D not resolved. V gave up 3 bases and J gave up 0 bases, with 18 bases separating them. Germline loops: CDR1 MDHEN, CDR2 SYDVKM. The CDR3 has 18 residues. Drawing the rest from reference TRBV28 and TRBJ2-1, the complete variable domain is DVKVTQSSRYLVKRTGEKVFLECVQDMDHENMFWYRQDPGLGLRLIYFSYDVKMKEKGDIPEGYSVSREKKERFSLILESASTNQTSMYLCASSFRPGRSGSYNEQFFGPGTRLTVL.

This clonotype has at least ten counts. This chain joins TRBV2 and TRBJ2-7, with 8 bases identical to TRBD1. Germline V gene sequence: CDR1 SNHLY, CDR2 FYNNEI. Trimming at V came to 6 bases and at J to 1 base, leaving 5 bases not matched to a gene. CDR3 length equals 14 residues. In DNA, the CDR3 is TGTGCCAGCAGCCGGGACAGGTTGTCCTACGAGCAGTACTTC. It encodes CASSRDRLSYEQYF. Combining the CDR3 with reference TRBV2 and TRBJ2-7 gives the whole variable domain EPEVTQTPSHQVTQMGQEVILRCVPISNHLYFYWYRQILGQKVEFLVSFYNNEISEKSEIFDDQFSVERPDGSNFTLKIRSTKLEDSAMYFCASSRDRLSYEQYFGPGTRLTVT.

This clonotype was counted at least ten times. The CDR3 sequence is CASSSRLAGGYNEQFF. Here the CDR3 DNA reads TGTGCCAGCAGTTCTAGACTAGCGGGGGGATACAATGAGCAGTTCTTC. The chain combines TRBV27 with TRBJ2-1, with 13 bases matching TRBD2. V lost 4 bases, J lost 4 bases, and 4 bases stayed unmatched. The CDR3 has 16 amino acids. Germline assignment: CDR1 MNHEY and CDR2 SMNVEV (reference sequence).

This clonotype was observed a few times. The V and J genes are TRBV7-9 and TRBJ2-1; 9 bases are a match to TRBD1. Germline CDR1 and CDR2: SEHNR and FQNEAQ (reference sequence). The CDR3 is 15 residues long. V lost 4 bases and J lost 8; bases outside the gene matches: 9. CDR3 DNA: TGTGCCAGCAGCTCGACAGGGGGGGGGTTCGATGAGCAGTTCTTC. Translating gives CASSSTGGGFDEQFF.

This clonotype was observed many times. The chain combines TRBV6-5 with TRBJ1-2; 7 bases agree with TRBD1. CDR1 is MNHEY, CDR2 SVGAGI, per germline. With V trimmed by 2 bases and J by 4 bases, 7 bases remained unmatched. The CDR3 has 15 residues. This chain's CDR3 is CASSYGRGPVYGYTF. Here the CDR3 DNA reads TGTGCCAGCAGTTACGGGAGGGGGCCCGTCTATGGCTACACCTTC.

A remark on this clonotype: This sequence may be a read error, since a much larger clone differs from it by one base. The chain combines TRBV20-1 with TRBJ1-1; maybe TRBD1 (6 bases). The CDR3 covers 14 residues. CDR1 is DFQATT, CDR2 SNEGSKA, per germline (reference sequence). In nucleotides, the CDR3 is TGCAGGGCTATTACGGCAGGGGCAGGTACTGAAGCTTTCTTT. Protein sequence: CRAITAGAGTEAFF.

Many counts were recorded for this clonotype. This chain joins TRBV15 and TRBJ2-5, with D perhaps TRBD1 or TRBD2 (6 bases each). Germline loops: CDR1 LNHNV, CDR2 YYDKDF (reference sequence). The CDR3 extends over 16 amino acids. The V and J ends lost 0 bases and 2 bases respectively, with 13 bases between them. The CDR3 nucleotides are TGTGCCACCAGCAGAGATGGGGGCGCGGGGCAAGAGACCCAGTACTTC. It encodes CATSRDGGAGQETQYF.

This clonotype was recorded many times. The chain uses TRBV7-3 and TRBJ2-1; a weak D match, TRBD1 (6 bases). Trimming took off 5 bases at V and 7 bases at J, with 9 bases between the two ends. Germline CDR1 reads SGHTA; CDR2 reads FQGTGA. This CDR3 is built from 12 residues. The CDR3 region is CASSQGQNEQFF. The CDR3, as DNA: TGTGCCAGCAGCCAGGGGCAGAATGAGCAGTTCTTC.

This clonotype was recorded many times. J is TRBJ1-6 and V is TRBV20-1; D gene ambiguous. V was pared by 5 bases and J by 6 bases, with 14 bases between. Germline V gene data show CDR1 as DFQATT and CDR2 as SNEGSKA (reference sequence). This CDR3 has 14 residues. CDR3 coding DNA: TGCAGTGCTGCCGAACGCGTTCTTAATTCACCCCTCCACTTT. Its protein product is CSAAERVLNSPLHF.

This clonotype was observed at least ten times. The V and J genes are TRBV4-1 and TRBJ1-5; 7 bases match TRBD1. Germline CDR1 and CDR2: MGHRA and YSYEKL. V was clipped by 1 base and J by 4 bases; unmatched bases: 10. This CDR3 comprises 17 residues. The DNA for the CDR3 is TGCGCCAGCAGCCAAGTTGCGTCAGGGGGACGAAATCAGCCCCAGCATTTT. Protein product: CASSQVASGGRNQPQHF.

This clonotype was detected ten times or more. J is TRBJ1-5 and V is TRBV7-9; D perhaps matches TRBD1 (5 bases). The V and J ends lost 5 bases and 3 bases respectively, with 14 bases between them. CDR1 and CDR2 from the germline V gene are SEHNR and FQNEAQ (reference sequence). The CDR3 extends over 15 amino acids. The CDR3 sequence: CASSGQGVVNQPQHF. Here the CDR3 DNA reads TGTGCCAGCAGCGGGCAAGGGGTTGTCAATCAGCCCCAGCATTTT.

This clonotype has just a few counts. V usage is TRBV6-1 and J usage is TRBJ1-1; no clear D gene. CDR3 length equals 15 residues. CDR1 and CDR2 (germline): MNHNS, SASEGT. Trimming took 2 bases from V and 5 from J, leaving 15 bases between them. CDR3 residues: CASSESIDPGTEAFF. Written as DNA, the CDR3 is TGTGCCAGCAGTGAATCCATTGACCCGGGGACTGAAGCTTTCTTT.

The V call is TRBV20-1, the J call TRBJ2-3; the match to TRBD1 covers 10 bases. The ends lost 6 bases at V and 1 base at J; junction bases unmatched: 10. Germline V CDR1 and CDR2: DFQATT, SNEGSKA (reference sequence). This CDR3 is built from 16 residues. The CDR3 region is CSAQLATGGGTDTQYF. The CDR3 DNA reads TGCAGTGCCCAATTGGCGACAGGGGGCGGCACAGATACGCAGTATTTT.